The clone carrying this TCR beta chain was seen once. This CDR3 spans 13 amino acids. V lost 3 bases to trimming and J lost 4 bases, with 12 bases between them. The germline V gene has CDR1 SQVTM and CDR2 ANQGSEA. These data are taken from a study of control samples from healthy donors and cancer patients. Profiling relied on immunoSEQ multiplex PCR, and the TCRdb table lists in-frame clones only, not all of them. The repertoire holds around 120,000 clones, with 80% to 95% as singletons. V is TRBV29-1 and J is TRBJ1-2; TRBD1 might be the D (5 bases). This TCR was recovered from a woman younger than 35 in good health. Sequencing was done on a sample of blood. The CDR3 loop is CSVDWGGRYGYTF. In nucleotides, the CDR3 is TGCAGCGTTGACTGGGGGGGACGCTATGGCTACACCTTC.